The 9 T cell receptor beta chains listed next were all sequenced from one sample in a study of blood T cell repertoires in COVID-19. The assay was immunoSEQ multiplex PCR, and TCRdb's table has in-frame clones only and misses some. Among about 120,000 clones listed, 86% were seen once. What was sequenced was peripheral blood. The receptors derive from a man aged 40-55 years with acute or convalescent COVID-19.

This clone has just one count. The chain is built from TRBV3-1 (or the pseudogene TRBV3-2) and TRBJ2-5, with 8 bases matching TRBD1. The CDR3 has 15 residues. Germline values: CDR1 LGHDT, CDR2 YNNKEL (reference sequence). Unmatched junction bases numbered 10, after V lost 5 bases and J lost 5 bases. The CDR3 loop reads CASSTSRGRWETQYF. The CDR3 DNA sequence: TGTGCCAGCAGCACGAGCAGGGGGCGTTGGGAGACCCAGTACTTC.

With respect to this clone: At one end, the junction sequence differs from germline, possibly due to a read error. This chain joins TRBV11-2 and TRBJ2-7, with D hard to call. Germline CDR1 SGHAT, CDR2 FQNNGV. The CDR3 extends over 14 amino acids. CDR3: CASSLDGPSSEQYF. CDR3 sequence (DNA): TGTGCCAGCAGCTTAGATGGCCCCTCCTCCGAGCAGTACTTC.

This sequence joins TRBV29-1 and TRBJ2-2; the match to TRBD1 covers 9 bases. This CDR3 is built from 13 residues. Germline CDR1 and CDR2: SQVTM and ANQGSEA. V shed 6 bases, J shed 5 bases, and the junction held 4 bases outside the gene matches. In DNA form, the CDR3 reads TGCAGCGTCGCGACAGGGGGTACCGGGGAGCTGTTTTTT. Protein sequence: CSVATGGTGELFF.

The chain employs TRBV30 and TRBJ1-5; D gene uncertain. The length of the CDR3 is 14 residues. Germline CDR1 GTSNPN, CDR2 SVGIG (reference sequence). The V end lost 0 bases, the J end lost 3 bases, and 9 bases lay between the germline ends. The CDR3 DNA is TGTGCCTGGAGTGTAGAGCACTCCAATCAGCCCCAGCATTTT. This translates into CAWSVEHSNQPQHF.

This chain links TRBV7-2 with TRBJ2-7; 10 bases are shared with TRBD1. The V segment lost 4 bases and the J segment 3 bases; nucleotides outside the gene matches: 3. This CDR3 has 14 amino acids. Germline CDR1 and CDR2: SGHTA and FQGNSA. The CDR3 DNA follows: TGTGCCAGCAGCTGGGACAGGGGAGGCTACGAGCAGTACTTC. It is translated as CASSWDRGGYEQYF. Together with reference TRBV7-2 and TRBJ2-7, the CDR3 gives the full variable domain: GAGVSQSPSNKVTEKGKDVELRCDPISGHTALYWYRQSLGQGLEFLIYFQGNSAPDKSGLPSDRFSAERTGGSVSTLTIQRTQQEDSAVYLCASSWDRGGYEQYFGPGTRLTVT.

The chain joins TRBV19 to TRBJ2-5, with TRBD1 matching 8 bases. Germline CDR1 is LNHDA and CDR2 is SQIVND (reference sequence). CDR3 size: 16 residues. The V segment lost 1 base and the J segment 3 bases; nucleotides outside the gene matches: 7. CDR3 in DNA: TGTGCCAGTAGTATAGGGGGACAGGTTCTAAAAGAGACCCAGTACTTC. Its translation: CASSIGGQVLKETQYF.

This chain joins TRBV10-1 and TRBJ1-1; D gene uncertain. The CDR3 consists of 13 residues. Looked up from germline, CDR1 is WNHNN and CDR2 is SYGVQD (reference sequence). The V end was cut by 6 bases, the J end by 0 bases, with 8 bases between. CDR3 nucleotide sequence: TGCGCCAGCAGACGACAAATGAACACTGAAGCTTTCTTT. Residues: CASRRQMNTEAFF.

The rearrangement uses TRBV7-3 and TRBJ2-7, with D possibly TRBD2 on 5 matching bases. CDR1 SGHTA and CDR2 FQGTGA come from the germline V gene. Trimming took 2 bases from V and 1 from J, leaving 15 bases between them. This CDR3 spans 16 amino acids. As DNA, the CDR3 is TGTGCCAGCAGCTTATCGGGAACTGGAGGTTCCTACGAGCAGTACTTC. Its translation: CASSLSGTGGSYEQYF.

The chain combines TRBV6-1 with TRBJ2-1; D is unresolved. The CDR3 is made up of 15 amino acids. Germline CDR1 MNHNS, CDR2 SASEGT. V dropped 3 bases and J dropped 3 bases, with 12 bases sitting between them. This CDR3 is CASSEAGSYYNEQFF. Written as DNA, the CDR3 is TGTGCCAGCAGTGAGGCAGGCTCATACTACAATGAGCAGTTCTTC.